This TCR beta chain stems from a study of siplizumab effects on memory and regulatory T cells. From germline, CDR1 is LNHDA and CDR2 SQIVND (reference sequence). The CDR3 totals 14 residues. V gave up 9 bases and J gave up 0 bases, with 14 bases separating them. Assay used: immunoSEQ multiplex PCR; TCRdb lists only in-frame clones, some missing. The sample consists of some 97,000 clones, 80% to 95% of them appearing once. The V gene is TRBV19, the J gene TRBJ1-2; D is ambiguous. The TCR originated in a human donor in good health. Some clones in this sample may be carry-over from other donors' samples. Sequenced input: CD4+ T cells sorted from blood. The CDR3 sequence is CASAGWISNYGYTF. As DNA, the CDR3 is TGTGCCAGCGCCGGTTGGATCTCTAACTATGGCTACACCTTC.